This T cell receptor (beta chain) was captured in a study of blood T cell repertoires in COVID-19. At the level of the study: From the United States, Italy and Spain came samples of acute and convalescent COVID-19. The cDNA or gDNA used as material had been derived from T cells, B-cell-depleted T cells, or PBMCs.

Under the authors' procedure: Scientists estimated how many nucleated cells there were by amplifying reference gene primers. The assay was immunoSEQ multiplex PCR, and TCRdb's table has in-frame clones only and misses some. V, J and clone size are those of that table, while D and trimming were read from the DNA. The sample shows roughly 40,000 clones, about 80% of them seen only once. Germline CDR1 SGHVS, CDR2 FQNEAQ. V lost 5 bases, J lost 2 bases, and 6 bases stayed unmatched. The CDR3 sequence is 15 residues long. This TCR derives from a man between 65 and 85 years old with acute or convalescent COVID-19. The chain employs TRBV7-8 and TRBJ1-5; 7 nucleotides agree with TRBD1. Sequences were obtained from peripheral blood. The DNA for the CDR3 is TGTGCCAGCAGCCTGGACACAGGGGGCAATCAGCCCCAGCATTTT. Translated: CASSLDTGGNQPQHF.